In its sample, the clone carrying this TCR beta chain was seen once. The study recruited people aged roughly 18 to 89 years across under 25 US areas. Participants' own reports of clinical history determined their cohort assignment. Under the authors' procedure: Amplification of reference gene primers was used by the study to estimate nucleated cell counts. The table came from immunoSEQ multiplex PCR; TCRdb's copy has only in-frame clones and leaves some out. V, J and clone size are those of that table, while D and trimming were read from the DNA. Of more than 300,000 clones in the sample, 70% to 90% are singletons; the top ten hold around 1.9%. The sample belongs to a study of blood T cell repertoires in COVID-19. Study summary: Spain, Italy and the United States supplied samples that represented acute and convalescent COVID-19.

The CDR3 has 15 amino acids. Germline lookup yields CDR1 KGHSH and CDR2 LQKENI. V shed 3 bases and J 5 bases; nucleotides not matched to a gene: 9. The receptor's source is a man aged 40-50 years in a cohort exposed to, infected with or recovered from COVID-19 (not recorded which). Sequenced: PBMCs or T cells enriched from blood (not recorded which). This chain uses TRBV18 with TRBJ2-5, with 7 nucleotides matching TRBD2. CDR3 amino acids: CASSPASGTGETQYF. CDR3 DNA sequence: TGTGCCAGCTCACCGGCCAGCGGGACTGGTGAGACCCAGTACTTC.